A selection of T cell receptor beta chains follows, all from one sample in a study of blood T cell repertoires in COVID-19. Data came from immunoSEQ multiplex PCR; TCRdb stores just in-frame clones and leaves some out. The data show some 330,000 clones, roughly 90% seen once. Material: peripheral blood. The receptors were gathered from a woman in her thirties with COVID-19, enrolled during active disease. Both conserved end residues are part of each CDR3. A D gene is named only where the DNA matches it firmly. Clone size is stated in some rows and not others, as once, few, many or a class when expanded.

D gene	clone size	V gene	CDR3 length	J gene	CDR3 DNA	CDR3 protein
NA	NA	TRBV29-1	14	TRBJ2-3	TGCAGCGTTGTAGTGGGGCATAGCACAGATACGCAGTATTTT	CSVVVGHSTDTQYF
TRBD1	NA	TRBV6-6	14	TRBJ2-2	TGTGCCAGCAGGGACAGGGTCGGAACCGGGGAGCTGTTTTTT	CASRDRVGTGELFF
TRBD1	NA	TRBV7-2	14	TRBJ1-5	TGTGCCAGCAGCTTGCAGGGGGCTGGACAGCCCCAGCATTTT	CASSLQGAGQPQHF
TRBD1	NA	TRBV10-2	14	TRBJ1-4	TGCGCCAGCAGACCCGGGACAGCCGCCGAAAAACTGTTTTTT	CASRPGTAAEKLFF
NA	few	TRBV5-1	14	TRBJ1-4	TGCGCCAGCAGCTTGGATGCAGGGGCCGGGAAACTGTTTTTT	CASSLDAGAGKLFF
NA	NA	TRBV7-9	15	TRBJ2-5	TGTGCCAGCAGCCTTGGTTTAGTCTTCCAAGAGACCCAGTACTTC	CASSLGLVFQETQYF
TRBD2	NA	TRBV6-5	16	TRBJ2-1	TGTGCCAGCAGTTACGCCCCGGGACTAGCGGGCCCGGAGCAGTTCTTC	CASSYAPGLAGPEQFF
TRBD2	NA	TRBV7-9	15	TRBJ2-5	TGTGCCAGCAGCTTAGAGGCGGGGGGACAAGAGACCCAGTACTTC	CASSLEAGGQETQYF
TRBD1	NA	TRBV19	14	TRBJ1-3	TGTGCCAGTAGGAAGGACAGGAGCCGAAACACCATATATTTT	CASRKDRSRNTIYF
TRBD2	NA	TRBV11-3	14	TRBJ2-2	TGTGCCAGCAGCTTAGTCCGGGGGGTCGGGGAGCTGTTTTTT	CASSLVRGVGELFF
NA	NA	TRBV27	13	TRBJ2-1	TGTGCCAGCAGTTTGGGCTGGGCGAGTGAGCAGTTCTTC	CASSLGWASEQFF
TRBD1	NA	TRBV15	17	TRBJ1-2	TGTGCCACCAGCAGAGATCGCGGGACAGGGCTGAACTATGGCTACACCTTC	CATSRDRGTGLNYGYTF
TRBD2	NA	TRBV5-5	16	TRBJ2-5	TGTGCCAGCAGCCCGGCCCTAGCGGGGGGTCAAGAGACCCAGTACTTC	CASSPALAGGQETQYF
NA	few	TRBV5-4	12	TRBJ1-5	TGTGCCAGCAGCATTGACGGGCAGCCCCAGCATTTT	CASSIDGQPQHF
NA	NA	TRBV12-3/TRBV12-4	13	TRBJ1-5	TGTGCCAGCGCCGCGGATAGCAATCAGCCCCAGCATTTT	CASAADSNQPQHF
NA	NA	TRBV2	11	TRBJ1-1	TGTGCCAGCAGTGAGACAGCTGAAGCTTTCTTT	CASSETAEAFF
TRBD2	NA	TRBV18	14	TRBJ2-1	TGTGCCAGCTCACCAGCGGGGGGGCCTCGCGAGCAGTTCTTC	CASSPAGGPREQFF
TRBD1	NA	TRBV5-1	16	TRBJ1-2	TGCGCCAGCAGCTTGGCGGACAGGATCTTCGGCTATGGCTACACCTTC	CASSLADRIFGYGYTF
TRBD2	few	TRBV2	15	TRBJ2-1	TGTGCCAGCAGACTGAGCGGGGGTTCCTACAATGAGCAGTTCTTC	CASRLSGGSYNEQFF
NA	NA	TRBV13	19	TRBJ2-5	TGTGCCAGCAGCTCAACGACAGGGGACGTTTCGCGGGGGCAAGAGACCCAGTACTTC	CASSSTTGDVSRGQETQYF
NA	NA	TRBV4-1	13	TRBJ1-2	TGCGCCACCCGAGGAGGGGGGGACTATGGCTACACCTTC	CATRGGGDYGYTF
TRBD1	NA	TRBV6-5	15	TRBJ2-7	TGTGCCAGCAGTTACTCGGACAGGCTCCCCCTCGAGCAGTACTTC	CASSYSDRLPLEQYF
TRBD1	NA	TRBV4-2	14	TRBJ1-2	TGTGCCAGCAGCAACACAGGGGACGGTTATGGCTACACCTTC	CASSNTGDGYGYTF